The 5 T cell receptor beta chains presented below share a single source sample, sequenced in a study of identical twins. TCRdb reanalysed the 5' RACE reads using MiXCR and keeps one entry per CDR3 protein. The sample has approximately 240,000 distinct CDR3 sequences; around 15% are singletons. Sequencing used memory (CD45RO+) T cells sorted from blood. The receptors originated from a young woman in good health.

In this sample, this clonotype turned up a few times. The gene calls are TRBV15 and TRBJ1-2; D ambiguous. V was shortened by 0 bases and J by 0 bases, with 11 bases between the two germline ends. The CDR3 contains 16 residues. The germline CDR1 and CDR2 sequences are LNHNV and YYDKDF (reference sequence). CDR3 nucleotide sequence: TGTGCCACCAGCAGAGAAATCGGAGCGTCTAACTATGGCTACACCTTC. Translating it yields CATSREIGASNYGYTF. The complete variable domain, with remaining parts taken from reference TRBV15 and TRBJ1-2, reads DAMVIQNPRYQVTQFGKPVTLSCSQTLNHNVMYWYQQKSSQAPKLLFHYYDKDFNNEADTPDNFQSRRPNTSFCFLDIRSPGLGDTAMYLCATSREIGASNYGYTFGSGTRLTVV.

The chain combines TRBV6-5 with TRBJ2-3; TRBD2 matches 10 bases. This CDR3 has 17 residues. Unmatched junction bases numbered 7, after V lost 0 bases and J lost 4 bases. The V gene's germline CDR1 is MNHEY and CDR2 SVGAGI. The CDR3 coding sequence is TGTGCCAGCAGTTACTCGGATAGCGGGAGGCCCCCAGATACGCAGTATTTT. Its translation: CASSYSDSGRPPDTQYF.

This clonotype was found many times. V and J are TRBV4-2 and TRBJ2-3; D not resolved. V was shortened by 0 bases and J by 9 bases, with 7 bases between the two germline ends. The germline V gene has CDR1 LGHNA and CDR2 YNFKEQ. This CDR3 has 12 residues. The CDR3 sequence: CASSQDVGTQYF. DNA for the CDR3: TGTGCCAGCAGCCAAGACGTCGGAACGCAGTATTTT.

This clonotype has only a few counts. This chain uses TRBV14 with TRBJ2-3; D gene ambiguous. Trimming took 1 base from V and 0 from J, leaving 8 bases between them. CDR3 length equals 15 residues. Per germline, CDR1 SGHDN and CDR2 FVKESK. The CDR3: CASSQVLGSTDTQYF. CDR3 in DNA: TGTGCCAGCAGCCAAGTATTAGGGAGCACAGATACGCAGTATTTT.

As regards this clonotype: One end of the junction varies from germline; a read error may be responsible. The chain links TRBV5-5 to TRBJ2-7; TRBD1 aligns across 9 bases. This CDR3 has 13 residues. Germline CDR1 SGHKS, CDR2 YYEKEE (reference sequence). CDR3 DNA sequence: TGTGCCAGCGGCGCCCGGACAGGGGAACTACGAGCCTTC. This sequence encodes CASGARTGELRAF. The complete variable domain, with remaining parts taken from reference TRBV5-5 and TRBJ2-7, reads DAGVTQSPTHLIKTRGQQVTLRCSPISGHKSVSWYQQVLGQGPQFIFQYYEKEERGRGNFPDRFSARQFPNYSSELNVNALLLGDSALYLCASGARTGELRAFGPGTRLTVT.